The present T cell receptor beta chain was sequenced within a study of T-cell memory formation after mild COVID-19 (dated by TCRdb to the early 2020s). Study-wide context: TCR sequence clusters from the two donors were found to be largely donor specific. Longitudinal TCRalpha and TCRbeta repertoire sequencing tracked T-cell clones expanding and contracting after mild COVID-19 in a couple of donors. The cohort comprised two young, previously healthy adult volunteers, one female and one male. The paper as a whole reports these results and caveats: The study covered only a couple of mild cases, and larger cohorts including severe cases with pre-infection samples were considered necessary. Some responding clones were found in pre-infection memory, which suggests that pre-existing cross-reactive memory T cells took part in the SARS-CoV-2 response. Balanced CD4/CD8 phenotypes were observed for clones contracting from day 15 to 85, whereas a bias towards CD4+ was observed for a second wave of clones expanding from day 15 to 37. Contracting CD4+ clones were located mainly in the CM and EM memory subsets, whereas CD8+ clones were found to be enriched in EMRA. The second-wave clones that peaked on day 37 were not confirmed to be SARS-CoV-2 specific.

PBMCs were isolated by Ficoll-Paque density gradient centrifugation. Cut back by 2 bases and 7 bases, the V and J ends lie 7 bases apart. Spanning cysteine to phenylalanine, the CDR3 consists of 11 amino acids. The DNA shown is the 33-base CDR3, in frame from base 1. The germline V gene encodes CDR1 GTSNPN and CDR2 SVGIG (reference sequence). The reads were generated on an Illumina NovaSeq 6000. TCRalpha and TCRbeta cDNA libraries were built by 5'RACE with constant-segment primers, adding sample barcodes and unique molecular identifiers. RNA was extracted from every sample with Trizol reagent. Library amplification was performed in two PCR steps, and a second sample barcode and Illumina TruSeq adapters were introduced in the second step. Libraries were sequenced on an Illumina NovaSeq with 2 x 150 bp paired-end reads. As for how the authors treated the data: With migec v1.2.7, reads were demultiplexed and then collapsed into UMI-guided consensus sequences. Using mixcr v2.1.11, UMI consensuses were aligned to TRA and TRB V and J templates and then assembled into clonotypes. Expanded or contracted clonotypes were those called significant by both edgeR and NoisET, with noise models trained on biological replicates. For edgeR calls, a false discovery rate-adjusted p below 0.01 and a log2 fold-change threshold of 1 were applied. PCA with hierarchical clustering of max-normalized trajectories of the 1000 most abundant clonotypes was used as exploratory dynamics analysis. Separately sequenced CD4+ and CD8+ repertoires were used to assign a CD4 or CD8 phenotype to each responding clone. The public reads were quality trimmed at Q25 with fastp and then assembled into clones with MiXCR by TCRdb, keeping productive beta chains. Rows with a matching CDR3 protein are joined into one entry that keeps the most common DNA and genes. The authors' filters were not applied to this entry. A total of around 530,000 distinct CDR3 sequences appear in this sample, roughly a fifth of them only once. Clones ranked in the top ten supply around 9.2% of the sample.

As concerns this clonotype: Its recognized antigen is unknown. It has no much larger one-base neighbor in the sample; base qualities were not kept.

The receptor comes from an adult woman who had mild COVID-19 (a few samples of this study predate the infection). The sample titles of this study are shuffled in the database, so cell type and time point are left out; the donor was told from shared clones. Sequencing input: PBMCs or a T cell subset sorted from them (not recorded which). This chain is built from TRBV30 and TRBJ2-3; there is no confident call for the D gene. The sequenced DNA: TGTGCCTGGAGTCGGGCGAATACGCAGTATTTT. The encoded protein is CAWSRANTQYF.